This T cell receptor beta chain was observed in a study of technical replicates of blood from a handful of donors. The table lists this clone with a count of one. The CDR3 has 14 amino acids. After removal of 7 bases from V and 7 bases from J, the junction contained 7 bases not matched to a gene. Germline CDR1 reads SEHNR; CDR2 reads FQNEAQ (reference sequence). Clones were sequenced by immunoSEQ multiplex PCR, and TCRdb holds only the in-frame ones, with some missing. The sample consists of around 63,000 clones, roughly 98% of them appearing once. The sequenced sample was T cells isolated from PBMCs. The clonotype comes from a human donor in good health. This chain uses TRBV7-9 with TRBJ2-2, with 9 nucleotides matching TRBD1. CDR3 in DNA: TGTGCCAGCAACAGACAGGGGGGAAGCGGGGAGCTGTTTTTT. Its protein product is CASNRQGGSGELFF.